This T cell receptor (beta chain) originates from a study of T cell changes during pregnancy in multiple sclerosis. The CDR3 is 16 amino acids. V lost 4 bases to trimming and J lost 6 bases; unmatched junction nucleotides: 8. CDR1 and CDR2 (germline): SGHNT, YYREEE (reference sequence). This clone has only one observation. The assay was immunoSEQ multiplex PCR, and TCRdb's table has in-frame clones only and misses some. This sample has 55,000 to 65,000 clones, with roughly 93% found just once. The source was CD4+ T cells from peripheral blood mononuclear cells, collected before pregnancy. The chain has TRBV5-4 and TRBJ2-3, with 13 bases matching TRBD2. The sequence was collected from a female donor with multiple sclerosis, enrolled in a pregnancy study. DNA for the CDR3: TGTGCCAGCAGCCTGGGACTAGCGGGGTCGTGGGATACGCAGTATTTT. It yields the protein CASSLGLAGSWDTQYF. Full variable domain (missing parts from reference TRBV5-4 and TRBJ2-3): ETGVTQSPTHLIKTRGQQVTLRCSSQSGHNTVSWYQQALGQGPQFIFQYYREEENGRGNFPPRFSGLQFPNYSSELNVNALELDDSALYLCASSLGLAGSWDTQYFGPGTRLTVL.